This T cell receptor (beta chain) was observed in a study of cytomegalovirus exposure and HLA in healthy donors. About this clone itself: What it binds is not known.

The PCR made use of 60 Vbeta and 13 Jbeta primers. This table comes from immunoSEQ multiplex PCR, and its TCRdb copy is limited to in-frame clones, with some not included. The profile covers roughly 110,000 clones, with 70% to 85% appearing a single time and roughly 3.7% taken by the ten largest. Overall study findings and caveats: Specificity for CMV antigens was confirmed in vitro for a few of the CMV-associated chains. The study carried out a later analysis of TCR beta sequences. It associated roughly 17,000 of them with specific HLA alleles at a false discovery rate of 0.05. The authors listed some 150 TCR beta chains as cytomegalovirus-associated.

The sample comprised PBMCs. This TCR came from a man aged 60-69 years in good health and CMV-seronegative.

CDR3 sequence reads: CSVTRDKANIQYF. The CDR3 bases are TGCAGCGTGACAAGGGACAAGGCAAACATTCAGTACTTC. The V gene is TRBV29-1, the J gene TRBJ2-4; possibly TRBD1 for D (6 bases). V lost 6 bases to trimming and J lost 6 bases, with 15 bases between them. Germline V gene sequence: CDR1 SQVTM, CDR2 ANQGSEA. The CDR3 is made up of 13 amino acids.